This section outlines one T cell receptor beta chain sequence together with its context. An amount of RNA that ranged from roughly 0.45 to 1 ug was reverse transcribed with random hexamers. MiXCR was run by TCRdb on the immunoSEQ multiplex PCR reads, yielding one entry per CDR3 protein. The data show about 140,000 distinct CDR3 sequences, with nearly 97% seen just once and less than 0.085% held by the top ten. The record originates from a study of CD8 T cells in Susac syndrome. V gave up 3 bases and J gave up 4 bases, with 13 bases separating them. The germline gives CDR1 SGHRS, CDR2 YFSETQ. The CDR3 has 14 residues.

The sample taken for sequencing was CD4+ T cells from PBMCs. This clonotype originated in a human donor with Susac syndrome. The chain combines TRBV5-1 with TRBJ1-2; TRBD1 might be the D (5 bases). The CDR3 loop reads CASSSQGGIYGYTF. CDR3 DNA: TGCGCCAGCAGCTCCCAGGGCGGGATCTATGGCTACACCTTC.